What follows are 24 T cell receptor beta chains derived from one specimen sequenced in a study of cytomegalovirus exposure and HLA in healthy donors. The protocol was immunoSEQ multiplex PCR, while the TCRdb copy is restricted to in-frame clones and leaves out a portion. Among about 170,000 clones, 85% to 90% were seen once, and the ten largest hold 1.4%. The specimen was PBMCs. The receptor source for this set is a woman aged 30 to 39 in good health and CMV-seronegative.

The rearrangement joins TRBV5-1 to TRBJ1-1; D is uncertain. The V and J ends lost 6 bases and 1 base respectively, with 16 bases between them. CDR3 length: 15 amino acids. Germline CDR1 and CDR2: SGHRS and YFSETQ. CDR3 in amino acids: CASTLLVNSNTEAFF. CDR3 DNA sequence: TGCGCCAGCACCCTATTGGTGAATTCGAACACTGAAGCTTTCTTT.

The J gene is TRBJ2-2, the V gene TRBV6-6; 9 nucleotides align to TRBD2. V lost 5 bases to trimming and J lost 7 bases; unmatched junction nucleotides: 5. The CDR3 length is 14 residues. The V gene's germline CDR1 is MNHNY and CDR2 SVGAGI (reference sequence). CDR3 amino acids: CASSMASGDGELFF. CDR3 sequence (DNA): TGTGCCAGCAGTATGGCTAGCGGGGACGGGGAGCTGTTTTTT.

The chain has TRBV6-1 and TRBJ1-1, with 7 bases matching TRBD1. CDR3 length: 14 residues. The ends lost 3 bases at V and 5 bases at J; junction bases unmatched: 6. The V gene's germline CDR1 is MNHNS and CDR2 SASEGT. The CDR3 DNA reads TGTGCCAGCAGTGATTTTACAGGGGTTACTGAAGCTTTCTTT. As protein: CASSDFTGVTEAFF.

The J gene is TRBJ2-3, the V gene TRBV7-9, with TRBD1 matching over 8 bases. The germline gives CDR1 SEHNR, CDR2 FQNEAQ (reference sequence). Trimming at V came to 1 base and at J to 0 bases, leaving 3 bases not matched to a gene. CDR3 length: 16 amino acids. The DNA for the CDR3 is TGTGCCAGCAGCTTAGAGGACAGGGAGAGCACAGATACGCAGTATTTT. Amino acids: CASSLEDRESTDTQYF.

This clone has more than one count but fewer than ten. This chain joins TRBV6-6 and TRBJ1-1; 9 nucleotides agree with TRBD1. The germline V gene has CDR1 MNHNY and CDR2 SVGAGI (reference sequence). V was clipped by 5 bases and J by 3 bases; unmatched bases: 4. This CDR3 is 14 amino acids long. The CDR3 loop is CASSRDRAYTEAFF. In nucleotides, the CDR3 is TGTGCCAGCAGTAGGGACAGGGCTTACACTGAAGCTTTCTTT.

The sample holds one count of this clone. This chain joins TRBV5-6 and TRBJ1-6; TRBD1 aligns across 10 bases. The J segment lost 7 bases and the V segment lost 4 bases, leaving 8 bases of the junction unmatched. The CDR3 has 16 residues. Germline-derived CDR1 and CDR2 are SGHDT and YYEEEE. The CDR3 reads CASSADTGQGNSPLHF. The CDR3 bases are TGTGCCAGCAGCGCAGATACGGGACAGGGGAATTCACCCCTCCACTTT.

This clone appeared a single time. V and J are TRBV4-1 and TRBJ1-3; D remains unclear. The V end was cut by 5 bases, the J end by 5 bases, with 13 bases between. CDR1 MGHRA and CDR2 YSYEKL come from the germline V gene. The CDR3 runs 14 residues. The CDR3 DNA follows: TGCGCCAGCAGCGGAGTGGCAGTAAGAAACACCATATATTTT. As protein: CASSGVAVRNTIYF.

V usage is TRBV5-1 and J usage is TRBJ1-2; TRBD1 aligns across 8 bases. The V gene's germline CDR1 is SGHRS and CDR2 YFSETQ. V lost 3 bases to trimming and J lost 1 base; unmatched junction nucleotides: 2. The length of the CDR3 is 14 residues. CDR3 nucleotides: TGCGCCAGCAGCTCGGACAGGGTTAACTATGGCTACACCTTC. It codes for CASSSDRVNYGYTF.

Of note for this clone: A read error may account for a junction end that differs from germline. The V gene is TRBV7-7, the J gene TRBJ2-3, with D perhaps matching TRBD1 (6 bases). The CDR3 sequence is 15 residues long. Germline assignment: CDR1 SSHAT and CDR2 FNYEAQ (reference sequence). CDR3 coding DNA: TGTGCTAGCAGTTCCGGGTTGGGGGCGTCAGATACGCAGTATTTT. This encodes CASSSGLGASDTQYF.

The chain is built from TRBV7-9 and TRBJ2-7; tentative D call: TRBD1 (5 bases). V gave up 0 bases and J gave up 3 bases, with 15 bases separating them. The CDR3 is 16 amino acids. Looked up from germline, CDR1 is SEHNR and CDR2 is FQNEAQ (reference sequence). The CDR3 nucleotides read TGTGCCAGCAGCTTAGCTGGTGGCAGGGTAAACTACGAGCAGTACTTC. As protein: CASSLAGGRVNYEQYF.

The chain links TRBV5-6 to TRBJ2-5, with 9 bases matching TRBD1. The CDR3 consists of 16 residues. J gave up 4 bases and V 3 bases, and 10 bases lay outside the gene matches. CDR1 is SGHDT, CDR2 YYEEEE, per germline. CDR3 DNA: TGTGCCAGCAGCTCACCGGGACAGGGAAGACCAGAGACCCAGTACTTC. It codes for CASSSPGQGRPETQYF.

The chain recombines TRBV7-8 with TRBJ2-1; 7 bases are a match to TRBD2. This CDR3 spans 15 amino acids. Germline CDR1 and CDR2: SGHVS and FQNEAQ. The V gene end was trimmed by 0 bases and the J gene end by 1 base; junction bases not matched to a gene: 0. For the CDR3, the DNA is TGTGCCAGCAGCTTAGCGGGACTATCCTACAATGAGCAGTTCTTC. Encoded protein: CASSLAGLSYNEQFF.

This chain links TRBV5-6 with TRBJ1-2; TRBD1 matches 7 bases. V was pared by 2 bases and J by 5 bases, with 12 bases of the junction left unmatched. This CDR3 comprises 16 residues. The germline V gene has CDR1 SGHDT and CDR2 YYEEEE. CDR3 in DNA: TGTGCCAGCAGCTTTAGGACAGGAAAAACGCGGTATGGCTACACCTTC. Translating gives CASSFRTGKTRYGYTF. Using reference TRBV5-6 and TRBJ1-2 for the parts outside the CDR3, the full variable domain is DAGVTQSPTHLIKTRGQQVTLRCSPKSGHDTVSWYQQALGQGPQFIFQYYEEEERQRGNFPDRFSGHQFPNYSSELNVNALLLGDSALYLCASSFRTGKTRYGYTFGSGTRLTVV.

DNA of the CDR3: TGTGCCAGCAGTTTTGGGCACCGCTACGAGCAGTACTTC. Protein product: CASSFGHRYEQYF. This chain joins TRBV27 and TRBJ2-7; no reliable D call. V gave up 3 bases and J gave up 3 bases, with 9 bases separating them. The CDR3 contains 13 residues. The germline CDR1 and CDR2 sequences are MNHEY and SMNVEV (reference sequence).

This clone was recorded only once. The CDR3 nucleotides are TGTGCCATCAGTCAGGGACAGGTCTACACCTTC. It translates to CAISQGQVYTF. V is TRBV10-3 and J is TRBJ1-2; 8 bases line up with TRBD1. The CDR3 loop spans 11 amino acids. CDR1 is ENHRY and CDR2 is SYGVKD in the germline V gene. V lost 5 bases and J lost 10; bases outside the gene matches: 3.

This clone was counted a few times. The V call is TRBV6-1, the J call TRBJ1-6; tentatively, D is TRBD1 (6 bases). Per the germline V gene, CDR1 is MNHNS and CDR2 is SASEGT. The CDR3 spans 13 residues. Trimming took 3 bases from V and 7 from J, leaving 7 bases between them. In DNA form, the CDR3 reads TGTGCCAGCAGTGAGAGGGGGAATTCACCCCTCCACTTT. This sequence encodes CASSERGNSPLHF.

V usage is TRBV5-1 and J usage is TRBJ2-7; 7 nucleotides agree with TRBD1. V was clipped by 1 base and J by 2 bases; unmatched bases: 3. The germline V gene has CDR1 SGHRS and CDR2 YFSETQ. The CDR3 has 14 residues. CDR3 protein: CASSLRGHTYEQYF. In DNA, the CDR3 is TGCGCCAGCAGCTTGAGGGGGCACACCTACGAGCAGTACTTC. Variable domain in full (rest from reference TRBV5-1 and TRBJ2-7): KAGVTQTPRYLIKTRGQQVTLSCSPISGHRSVSWYQQTPGQGLQFLFEYFSETQRNKGNFPGRFSGRQFSNSRSEMNVSTLELGDSALYLCASSLRGHTYEQYFGPGTRLTVT.

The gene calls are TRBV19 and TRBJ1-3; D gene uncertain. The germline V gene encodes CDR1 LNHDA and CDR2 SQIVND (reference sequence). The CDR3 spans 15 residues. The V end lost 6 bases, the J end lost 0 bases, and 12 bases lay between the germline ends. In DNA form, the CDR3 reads TGTGCCAGTAGCGGACTATCGTACTCTGGAAACACCATATATTTT. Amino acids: CASSGLSYSGNTIYF.

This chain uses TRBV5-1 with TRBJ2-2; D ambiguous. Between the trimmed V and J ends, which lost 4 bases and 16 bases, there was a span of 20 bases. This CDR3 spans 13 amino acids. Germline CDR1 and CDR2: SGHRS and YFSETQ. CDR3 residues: CASSPDSASIPFF. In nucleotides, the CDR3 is TGCGCCAGCAGCCCCGACTCGGCAAGCATTCCGTTTTTT.

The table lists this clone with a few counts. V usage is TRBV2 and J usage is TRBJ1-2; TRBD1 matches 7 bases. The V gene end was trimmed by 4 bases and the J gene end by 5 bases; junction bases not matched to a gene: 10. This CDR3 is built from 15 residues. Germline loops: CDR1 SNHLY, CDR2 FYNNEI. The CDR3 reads CASSVPGQLVYGYTF. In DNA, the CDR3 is TGTGCCAGCAGTGTACCGGGACAGCTGGTTTATGGCTACACCTTC.

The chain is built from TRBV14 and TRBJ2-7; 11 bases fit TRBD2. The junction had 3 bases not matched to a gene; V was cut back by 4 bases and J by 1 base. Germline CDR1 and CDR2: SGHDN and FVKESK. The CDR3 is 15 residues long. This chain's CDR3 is CASSLSSGGSYEQYF. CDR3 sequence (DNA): TGTGCCAGCAGCCTTTCTAGCGGGGGGTCCTACGAGCAGTACTTC.

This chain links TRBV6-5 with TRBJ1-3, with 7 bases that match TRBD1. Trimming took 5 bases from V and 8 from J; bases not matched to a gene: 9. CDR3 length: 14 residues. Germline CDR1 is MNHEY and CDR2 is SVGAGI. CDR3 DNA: TGTGCCAGCAGTCCCGAGACAGGGCGAGACACCATATATTTT. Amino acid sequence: CASSPETGRDTIYF.

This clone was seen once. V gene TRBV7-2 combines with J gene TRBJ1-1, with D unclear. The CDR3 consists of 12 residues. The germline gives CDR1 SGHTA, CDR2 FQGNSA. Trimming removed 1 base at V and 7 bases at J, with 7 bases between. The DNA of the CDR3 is TGTGCCAGCAGCTTAGTCCCAGGTGAAGCTTTCTTT. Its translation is CASSLVPGEAFF.

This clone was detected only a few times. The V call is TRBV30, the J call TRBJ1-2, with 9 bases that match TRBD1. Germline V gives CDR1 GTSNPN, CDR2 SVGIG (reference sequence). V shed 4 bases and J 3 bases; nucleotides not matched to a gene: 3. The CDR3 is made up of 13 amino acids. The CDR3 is CAWNRQGDYGYTF. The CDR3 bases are TGTGCCTGGAACAGACAGGGGGACTATGGCTACACCTTC. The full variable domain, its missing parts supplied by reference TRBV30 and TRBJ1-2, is SQTIHQWPATLVQPVGSPLSLECTVEGTSNPNLYWYRQAAGRGLQLLFYSVGIGQISSEVPQNLSASRPQDRQFILSSKKLLLSDSGFYLCAWNRQGDYGYTFGSGTRLTVV.